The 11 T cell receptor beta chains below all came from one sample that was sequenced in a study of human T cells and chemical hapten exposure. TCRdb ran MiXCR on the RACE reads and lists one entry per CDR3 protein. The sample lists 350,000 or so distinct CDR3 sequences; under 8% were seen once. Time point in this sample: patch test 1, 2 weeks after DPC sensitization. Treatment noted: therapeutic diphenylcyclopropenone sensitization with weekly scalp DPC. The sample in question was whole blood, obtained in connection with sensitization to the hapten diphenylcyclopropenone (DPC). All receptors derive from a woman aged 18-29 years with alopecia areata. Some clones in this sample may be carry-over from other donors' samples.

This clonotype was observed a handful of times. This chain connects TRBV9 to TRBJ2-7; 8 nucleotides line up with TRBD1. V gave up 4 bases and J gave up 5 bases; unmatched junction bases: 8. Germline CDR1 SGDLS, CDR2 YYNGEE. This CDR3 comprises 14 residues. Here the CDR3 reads CASSFGAGGNEQYF. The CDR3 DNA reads TGTGCCAGCAGCTTTGGAGCAGGGGGCAACGAGCAGTACTTC.

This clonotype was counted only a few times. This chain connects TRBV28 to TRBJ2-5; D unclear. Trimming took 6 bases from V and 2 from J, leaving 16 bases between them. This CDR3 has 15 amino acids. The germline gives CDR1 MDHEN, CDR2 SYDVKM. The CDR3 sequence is CASSSRKDTQETQYF. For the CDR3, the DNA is TGTGCCAGCAGCTCTAGAAAAGATACACAAGAGACCCAGTACTTC.

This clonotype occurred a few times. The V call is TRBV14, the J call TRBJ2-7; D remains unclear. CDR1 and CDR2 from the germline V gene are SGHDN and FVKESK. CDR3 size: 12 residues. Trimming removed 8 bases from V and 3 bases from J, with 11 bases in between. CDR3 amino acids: CASFSSCYEQYF. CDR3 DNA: TGTGCCAGCTTTAGCAGTTGCTACGAGCAGTACTTC.

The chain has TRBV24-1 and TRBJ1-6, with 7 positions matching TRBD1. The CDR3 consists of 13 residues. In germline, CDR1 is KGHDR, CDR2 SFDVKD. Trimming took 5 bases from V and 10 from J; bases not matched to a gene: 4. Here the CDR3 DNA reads TGTGCCACCAGTGCCGACAGGGAATCACCCCTCCACTTT. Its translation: CATSADRESPLHF.

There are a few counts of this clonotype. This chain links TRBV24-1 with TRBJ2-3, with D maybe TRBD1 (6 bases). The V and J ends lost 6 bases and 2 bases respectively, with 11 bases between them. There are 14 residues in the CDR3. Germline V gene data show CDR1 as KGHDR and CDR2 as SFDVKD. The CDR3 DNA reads TGTGCCACCAGTCACGGGACACCCACAGATACGCAGTATTTT. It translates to CATSHGTPTDTQYF.

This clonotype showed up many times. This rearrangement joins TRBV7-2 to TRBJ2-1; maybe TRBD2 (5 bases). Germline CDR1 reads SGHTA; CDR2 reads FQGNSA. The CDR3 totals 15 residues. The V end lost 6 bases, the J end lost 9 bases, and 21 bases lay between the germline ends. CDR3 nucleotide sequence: TGTGCCAGCAGATGGCAAAGTGGGGAGTTGGGTGAGCAGTTCTTC. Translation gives CASRWQSGELGEQFF.

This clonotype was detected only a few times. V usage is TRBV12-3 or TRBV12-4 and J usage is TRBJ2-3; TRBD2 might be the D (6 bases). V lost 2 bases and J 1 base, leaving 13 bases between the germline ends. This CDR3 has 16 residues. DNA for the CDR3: TGTGCCAGCAGTTTACCTTCCAGCGGGCGCACAGATACGCAGTATTTT. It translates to CASSLPSSGRTDTQYF.

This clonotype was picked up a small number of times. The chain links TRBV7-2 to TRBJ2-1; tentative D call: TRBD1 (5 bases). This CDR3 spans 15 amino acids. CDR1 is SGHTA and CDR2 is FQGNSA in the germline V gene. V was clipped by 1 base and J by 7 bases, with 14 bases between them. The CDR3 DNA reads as TGTGCCAGCAGCTTAGATGGCAGGTCAGGGAATGAGCAGTTCTTC. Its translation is CASSLDGRSGNEQFF.

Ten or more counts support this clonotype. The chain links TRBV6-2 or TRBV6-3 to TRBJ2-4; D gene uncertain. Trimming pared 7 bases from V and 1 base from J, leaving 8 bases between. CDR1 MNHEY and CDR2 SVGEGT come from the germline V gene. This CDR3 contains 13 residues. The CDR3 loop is CASTSSAKNIQYF. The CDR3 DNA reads TGTGCCAGCACGTCTTCCGCCAAAAACATTCAGTACTTC.

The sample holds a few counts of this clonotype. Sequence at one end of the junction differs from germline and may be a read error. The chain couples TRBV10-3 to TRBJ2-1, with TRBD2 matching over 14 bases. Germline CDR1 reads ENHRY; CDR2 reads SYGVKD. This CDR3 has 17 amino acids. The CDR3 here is CAISESRGTSGGSPLVF. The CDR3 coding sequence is TGTGCCATCAGTGAATCGAGAGGGACTAGCGGGGGTTCCCCCCTAGTCTTC.

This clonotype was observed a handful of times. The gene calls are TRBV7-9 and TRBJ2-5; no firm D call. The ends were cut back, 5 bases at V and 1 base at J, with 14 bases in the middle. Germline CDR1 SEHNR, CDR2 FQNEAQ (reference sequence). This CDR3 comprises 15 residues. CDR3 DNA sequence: TGTGCCAGCAGCCCTGTCGGGCCCCCCCAAGAGACCCAGTACTTC. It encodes CASSPVGPPQETQYF.